These 23 T cell receptor beta chains share one sample of origin, sequenced in a study of T cells after posttransplantation cyclophosphamide. Profiled with immunoSEQ multiplex PCR; TCRdb holds only in-frame clones, not every one. The sample has tens of thousands of clones; 73% are singletons. The sequencing sample was made of memory CD4+ T cells sorted from PBMCs. Source of these receptors: a woman in her sixties or seventies in good health, CMV-negative, and a related stem cell transplant donor.

The chain carries TRBV4-1 and TRBJ2-1, with TRBD2 matching 8 bases. Germline V gives CDR1 MGHRA, CDR2 YSYEKL. V was clipped by 0 bases and J by 7 bases; unmatched bases: 8. This CDR3 comprises 16 residues. The CDR3, as DNA: TGCGCCAGCAGCCAAGACCCCGGGGGGGCCCGTAATGAGCAGTTCTTC. Translated, it gives CASSQDPGGARNEQFF.

The chain is built from TRBV6-1 and TRBJ1-2; 7 nucleotides match TRBD1. The CDR3 sequence is 12 residues long. Germline V gives CDR1 MNHNS, CDR2 SASEGT. Germline trimming cut 8 bases from V and 5 bases from J; bases unmatched to any gene: 5. Here the CDR3 DNA reads TGTGCCAGCGTACTACAGGGGTATGGCTACACCTTC. This gives the protein CASVLQGYGYTF.

In this sample, this clone turned up once. This chain links TRBV7-8 with TRBJ2-1, with a tentative D call TRBD2 (6 bases). In germline, CDR1 is SGHVS, CDR2 FQNEAQ. V was pared by 0 bases and J by 3 bases, with 15 bases between. This CDR3 is built from 17 residues. CDR3: CASSLARSGSGYNEQFF. The CDR3 nucleotides read TGTGCCAGCAGCTTAGCTCGGAGCGGGTCGGGCTACAATGAGCAGTTCTTC.

The chain links TRBV7-2 to TRBJ2-5, with a tentative D call TRBD1 (5 bases). There are 15 residues in the CDR3. V was clipped by 5 bases and J by 2 bases, with 15 bases between them. Germline CDR1 and CDR2: SGHTA and FQGNSA. CDR3 DNA sequence: TGTGCCAGCAGCCCTCGCCACAGGCTGCAAGAGACCCAGTACTTC. Translation gives CASSPRHRLQETQYF.

The chain uses TRBV2 and TRBJ2-3, with D maybe TRBD2 (6 bases). The length of the CDR3 is 13 residues. V was pared by 4 bases and J by 5 bases, with 10 bases between. Per the germline V gene, CDR1 is SNHLY and CDR2 is FYNNEI. This chain's CDR3 is CASSVAGLDTQYF. CDR3 coding DNA: TGTGCCAGCAGTGTGGCGGGACTAGATACGCAGTATTTT.

The chain uses TRBV7-2 and TRBJ2-3; 9 bases are a match to TRBD1. The germline gives CDR1 SGHTA, CDR2 FQGNSA. This CDR3 is 15 amino acids long. The V gene end was trimmed by 5 bases and the J gene end by 4 bases; junction bases not matched to a gene: 7. The CDR3 protein is CASSGRGQGPDTQYF. CDR3 DNA: TGTGCCAGCAGCGGAAGGGGACAGGGACCAGATACGCAGTATTTT.

This chain uses TRBV6-5 with TRBJ1-1; 7 bases are a match to TRBD1. Trimming cost V 11 bases and J 0 bases; bases outside gene matches: 6. This CDR3 spans 13 amino acids. The germline V gene has CDR1 MNHEY and CDR2 SVGAGI. The CDR3 spells CAGRDSMNTEAFF. The CDR3 bases are TGTGCCGGACGGGACAGTATGAACACTGAAGCTTTCTTT.

The chain joins TRBV5-4 to TRBJ1-2; 7 bases align to TRBD1. Germline values: CDR1 SGHNT, CDR2 YYREEE (reference sequence). This CDR3 is built from 12 residues. V dropped 4 bases and J dropped 5; count of bases not matched to a gene: 2. The CDR3 protein is CASSATGYGYTF. CDR3 in DNA: TGTGCCAGCAGCGCGACAGGGTATGGCTACACCTTC.

The rearrangement links TRBV30 to TRBJ1-1; D not certain. There are 13 residues in the CDR3. CDR1 and CDR2 from the germline V gene are GTSNPN and SVGIG (reference sequence). The V gene lost 1 base and the J gene lost 2 bases, with 8 bases spanning the gap. The CDR3 region is CAWSAQQNTEAFF. The CDR3, as DNA: TGTGCCTGGAGTGCACAACAAAACACTGAAGCTTTCTTT.

J is TRBJ2-7 and V is TRBV7-2, with 10 bases fitting TRBD2. The germline CDR1 and CDR2 sequences are SGHTA and FQGNSA. The CDR3 is made up of 14 amino acids. Trimming at V came to 5 bases and at J to 10 bases, leaving 11 bases not matched to a gene. The chain's CDR3 is CASSGLLAGVDQYF. The CDR3 bases are TGTGCCAGCAGCGGTCTCCTAGCGGGAGTAGATCAGTACTTC. Drawing the rest from reference TRBV7-2 and TRBJ2-7, the complete variable domain is GAGVSQSPSNKVTEKGKDVELRCDPISGHTALYWYRQSLGQGLEFLIYFQGNSAPDKSGLPSDRFSAERTGGSVSTLTIQRTQQEDSAVYLCASSGLLAGVDQYFGPGTRLTVT.

This chain connects TRBV4-1 to TRBJ1-4, with a tentative D call TRBD1 (5 bases). V was pared by 1 base and J by 7 bases, with 28 bases between. CDR1 and CDR2 from the germline V gene are MGHRA and YSYEKL. The CDR3 length is 20 residues. As DNA, the CDR3 is TGCGCCAGCAGCCAAGTTGGGAAAGTGACAGCCCATTCTAAGGGTGAAAAACTGTTTTTT. Translating gives CASSQVGKVTAHSKGEKLFF.

On this clone itself: At one end the junction does not follow the germline gene, possibly because of a read error. The J gene is TRBJ2-7, the V gene TRBV7-7; 12 bases align to TRBD1. This CDR3 region has 15 residues. The V gene's germline CDR1 is SSHAT and CDR2 FNYEAQ (reference sequence). CDR3 coding DNA: TGTGCTAGCAGCTTAGCCGGGACAGGGGGCCACGAGCAGTACTTC. Its protein product is CASSLAGTGGHEQYF.

The gene calls are TRBV7-8 and TRBJ2-3; D is ambiguous. CDR3 length: 12 amino acids. Germline-derived CDR1 and CDR2 are SGHVS and FQNEAQ. The ends were cut back, 5 bases at V and 4 bases at J, with 7 bases in the middle. The CDR3 DNA reads TGTGCCAGCAGCCCCTTCTCAGATACGCAGTATTTT. This sequence encodes CASSPFSDTQYF.

This clone has more than one count but fewer than ten. The chain couples TRBV4-2 to TRBJ2-5, with 12 bases identical to TRBD2. The CDR3 sequence is 15 residues long. Germline CDR1 reads LGHNA; CDR2 reads YNFKEQ. Losses at the gene ends were 8 bases for V and 3 bases for J; bases not matched to a gene: 7. The CDR3 bases are TGTGCCAGCCGGAAGACTAGCGGGAGTGAAGAGACCCAGTACTTC. Protein product: CASRKTSGSEETQYF.

J is TRBJ1-5 and V is TRBV19; D might be TRBD1 (5 bases). CDR1 and CDR2 (germline): LNHDA, SQIVND (reference sequence). This CDR3 region has 12 residues. With 10 bases removed from V and 2 bases from J, the gap between germline ends came to 9 bases. The CDR3 is CATGGGNQPQHF. The DNA of the CDR3 is TGTGCCACCGGAGGGGGCAATCAGCCCCAGCATTTT. The full variable domain, its missing parts supplied by reference TRBV19 and TRBJ1-5, is DGGITQSPKYLFRKEGQNVTLSCEQNLNHDAMYWYRQDPGQGLRLIYYSQIVNDFQKGDIAEGYSVSREKKESFPLTVTSAQKNPTAFYLCATGGGNQPQHFGDGTRLSIL.

The chain links TRBV30 to TRBJ2-7; D uncertain. Trimming took off 1 base at V and 3 bases at J, with 10 bases between the two ends. Per the germline V gene, CDR1 is GTSNPN and CDR2 is SVGIG (reference sequence). This CDR3 is 13 amino acids long. The CDR3 sequence is CAWSADTNYEQYF. The CDR3 coding sequence is TGTGCCTGGAGTGCCGACACCAACTACGAGCAGTACTTC.

CDR3 coding DNA: TGTGCCAGCAGCTTAGCGGGAGGGCTTAAGAACACCGGGGAGCTGTTTTTT. Translated: CASSLAGGLKNTGELFF. The rearrangement uses TRBV7-8 and TRBJ2-2; 7 bases are a match to TRBD2. The V gene end was trimmed by 0 bases and the J gene end by 1 base; junction bases not matched to a gene: 5. Germline V gene sequence: CDR1 SGHVS, CDR2 FQNEAQ. The CDR3 sequence is 17 residues long.

The V and J genes are TRBV9 and TRBJ2-1, with 10 bases fitting TRBD2. Unmatched junction bases numbered 7, after V lost 4 bases and J lost 0 bases. The CDR3 is 17 residues long. The V gene's germline CDR1 is SGDLS and CDR2 YYNGEE. As DNA, the CDR3 is TGTGCCAGCAGCCTCCTAGCGGGGGAGCTCTCCTACAATGAGCAGTTCTTC. Its translation: CASSLLAGELSYNEQFF.

The gene calls are TRBV10-2 and TRBJ2-5; tentatively, D is TRBD2 (6 bases). The CDR3 totals 15 residues. The V and J ends lost 0 bases and 7 bases respectively, with 15 bases between them. Per germline, CDR1 WSHSY and CDR2 SAAADI. CDR3 sequence reads: CASSESAGSPGTQYF. The CDR3 DNA reads TGCGCCAGCAGTGAGTCGGCGGGATCCCCGGGGACCCAGTACTTC.

This rearrangement joins TRBV27 to TRBJ2-7, with 11 bases matching TRBD2. Germline V gene sequence: CDR1 MNHEY, CDR2 SMNVEV (reference sequence). Trimming cost V 5 bases and J 7 bases; bases outside gene matches: 7. The CDR3 length is 14 residues. The CDR3 protein is CASSDRLAGWEQYF. CDR3 nucleotides: TGTGCCAGCAGTGACAGACTAGCGGGGTGGGAGCAGTACTTC.

In DNA form, the CDR3 reads TGTGCCAGCACGACCCTACCCAGGGGGAGGTACGAGCAGTACTTC. Residues: CASTTLPRGRYEQYF. The V call is TRBV6-5, the J call TRBJ2-7; D perhaps matches TRBD1 (7 bases). The CDR3 is 15 amino acids. The germline V gene has CDR1 MNHEY and CDR2 SVGAGI. The V end lost 7 bases, the J end lost 4 bases, and 20 bases lay between the germline ends.

The gene calls are TRBV5-1 and TRBJ2-7; 7 positions match TRBD2. Germline CDR1 is SGHRS and CDR2 is YFSETQ. J lost 6 bases, V lost 0 bases, and 12 bases had no gene match. This CDR3 is built from 16 residues. The CDR3 spells CASSLDGGGATGEQYF. The DNA of the CDR3 is TGCGCCAGCAGCTTGGACGGGGGAGGGGCCACCGGCGAGCAGTACTTC. The complete variable domain, with remaining parts taken from reference TRBV5-1 and TRBJ2-7, reads KAGVTQTPRYLIKTRGQQVTLSCSPISGHRSVSWYQQTPGQGLQFLFEYFSETQRNKGNFPGRFSGRQFSNSRSEMNVSTLELGDSALYLCASSLDGGGATGEQYFGPGTRLTVT.

J is TRBJ2-2 and V is TRBV29-1; D possibly corresponds to TRBD1 (6 bases). The CDR3 covers 12 residues. CDR1 and CDR2 from the germline V gene are SQVTM and ANQGSEA. V was trimmed by 6 bases and J by 7 bases, leaving 12 bases between them. CDR3 amino acids: CSVGPGDGELFF. DNA for the CDR3: TGCAGCGTGGGTCCAGGGGACGGGGAGCTGTTTTTT.